Listed here are 32 T cell receptor beta chains from one sample, sequenced in a study of T cell changes during pregnancy in multiple sclerosis. TCRdb's table, derived via immunoSEQ multiplex PCR, lists solely in-frame clones and lacks some. Of about 59,000 clones listed, about 92% are singletons. Sequencing used peripheral blood, obtained in the second trimester of pregnancy. The origin of the receptors is a female donor in good health, enrolled as a control in a pregnancy study.

The chain links TRBV9 to TRBJ1-5; D call uncertain. Germline CDR1 SGDLS, CDR2 YYNGEE. The CDR3 is 13 amino acids. Trimming took 0 bases from V and 8 from J, leaving 9 bases between them. CDR3 bases: TGTGCCAGCAGCGTAGCTGGAGCTGAGCCCCAGCATTTT. Translating gives CASSVAGAEPQHF.

This clone was counted only a few times. This chain connects TRBV14 to TRBJ2-1, with TRBD2 matching over 8 bases. J gave up 7 bases and V 1 base, and 6 bases lay outside the gene matches. CDR1 SGHDN and CDR2 FVKESK come from the germline V gene. The CDR3 loop spans 15 amino acids. CDR3 region: CASSQGPGRGNEQFF. DNA of the CDR3: TGTGCCAGCAGCCAAGGACCCGGGAGGGGTAATGAGCAGTTCTTC. Variable domain in full (rest from reference TRBV14 and TRBJ2-1): EAGVTQFPSHSVIEKGQTVTLRCDPISGHDNLYWYRRVMGKEIKFLLHFVKESKQDESGMPNNRFLAERTGGTYSTLKVQPAELEDSGVYFCASSQGPGRGNEQFFGPGTRLTVL.

The genes are TRBV7-9 and TRBJ2-7; 9 bases agree with TRBD1. Germline-derived CDR1 and CDR2 are SEHNR and FQNEAQ (reference sequence). After removal of 0 bases from V and 0 bases from J, the junction contained 6 bases not matched to a gene. CDR3 length: 17 residues. The DNA for the CDR3 is TGTGCCAGCAGCTTAGCCTCAACAGGGGGCACCTCCTACGAGCAGTACTTC. Its translation is CASSLASTGGTSYEQYF.

The chain couples TRBV10-3 to TRBJ1-4; D might be TRBD1 (6 bases). Germline values: CDR1 ENHRY, CDR2 SYGVKD. CDR3 length: 14 residues. With 10 bases removed from V and 5 bases from J, the gap between germline ends came to 17 bases. CDR3: CATSAGASNEKLFF. The CDR3 bases are TGTGCCACATCAGCGGGGGCCTCCAATGAAAAACTGTTTTTT.

This clone was seen only once. The chain is built from TRBV14 and TRBJ2-7; TRBD1 aligns across 10 bases. The germline gives CDR1 SGHDN, CDR2 FVKESK. With V trimmed by 1 base and J by 5 bases, 8 bases remained unmatched. The CDR3 is 16 amino acids. Here the CDR3 reads CASSQGRGQGFHEQYF. Written as DNA, the CDR3 is TGTGCCAGCAGCCAAGGCCGGGGACAGGGGTTCCACGAGCAGTACTTC.

The genes are TRBV7-6 and TRBJ1-5; D gene unclear. V shed 2 bases and J shed 5 bases, with 7 bases lying between them. The CDR3 covers 13 residues. Looked up from germline, CDR1 is SGHVS and CDR2 is FNYEAQ. The CDR3 sequence: CASSLSADQPQHF. DNA for the CDR3: TGTGCCAGCAGCTTATCGGCGGATCAGCCCCAGCATTTT.

This clone came up once. The rearrangement joins TRBV30 to TRBJ2-1; tentative D call: TRBD2 (7 bases). This CDR3 region has 15 residues. The germline CDR1 and CDR2 sequences are GTSNPN and SVGIG (reference sequence). V was cut by 3 bases and J by 6 bases, with 18 bases left in between. CDR3 coding DNA: TGTGCCTGGAGCCCCCCCGGGGGGCCCGGCAATGAGCAGTTCTTC. Protein: CAWSPPGGPGNEQFF.

This chain connects TRBV9 to TRBJ2-4, with D perhaps TRBD2 (6 bases). The CDR3 loop spans 15 amino acids. Trimming shortened V by 3 bases and J by 3 bases, and 13 bases separated the two germline ends. CDR1 is SGDLS, CDR2 YYNGEE, per germline. In DNA, the CDR3 is TGTGCCAGCAGCGGGGGGGATTGGCTCAAAAACATTCAGTACTTC. Translated: CASSGGDWLKNIQYF.

The V call is TRBV2, the J call TRBJ2-5; D may be TRBD2 (6 bases). Germline assignment: CDR1 SNHLY and CDR2 FYNNEI. Between the trimmed V and J ends, which lost 4 bases and 5 bases, there was a span of 17 bases. The CDR3 runs to 15 residues. Here the CDR3 reads CASSGQTSWEETQYF. CDR3 bases: TGTGCCAGCAGTGGCCAGACTAGTTGGGAGGAGACCCAGTACTTC.

This chain links TRBV18 with TRBJ2-7, with TRBD2 as a possible D gene (6 bases). CDR3 length: 16 residues. The V gene lost 1 base and the J gene lost 2 bases, with 15 bases spanning the gap. CDR1 KGHSH and CDR2 LQKENI come from the germline V gene. DNA for the CDR3: TGTGCCAGCTCACCACGCCTCGGCGGGGATACCTACGAGCAGTACTTC. This translates into CASSPRLGGDTYEQYF.

The genes are TRBV7-9 and TRBJ2-1; no clear D. V gave up 5 bases and J gave up 7 bases, with 6 bases separating them. The CDR3 loop spans 11 amino acids. The germline V gene encodes CDR1 SEHNR and CDR2 FQNEAQ (reference sequence). For the CDR3, the DNA is TGTGCCAGCAGCCCCAGAAATGAGCAGTTCTTC. Translating it yields CASSPRNEQFF.

There are a few counts of this clone. The J gene is TRBJ2-3, the V gene TRBV4-2; 12 positions match TRBD2. The CDR3 runs 15 residues. Trimming removed 7 bases from V and 4 bases from J; junction bases left unmatched: 6. Germline CDR1 and CDR2: LGHNA and YNFKEQ. The CDR3 loop reads CASTWTSGEPDTQYF. The CDR3 DNA sequence: TGTGCCAGCACCTGGACTAGCGGGGAGCCAGATACGCAGTATTTT.

Details on this clone: Its ends do not fully match the called genes, so a read error is possible. The genes are TRBV29-1 and TRBJ2-7, with D tentatively TRBD2 (6 bases). The germline CDR1 and CDR2 sequences are SQVTM and ANQGSEA. The CDR3 consists of 12 residues. This chain's CDR3 is CSVEIADYGQYF. DNA for the CDR3: TGCAGCGTGGAAATAGCGGACTACGGGCAGTACTTC.

This rearrangement joins TRBV6-7 to TRBJ1-2, with TRBD1 matching 7 bases. Being an ORF, TRBV6-7 has a function that is uncertain. This CDR3 contains 12 residues. V was pared by 9 bases and J by 5 bases, with 6 bases of the junction left unmatched. The DNA for the CDR3 is TGTGCCAGAGAGGGGACAGCTTATGGCTACACCTTC. As protein: CAREGTAYGYTF.

Written as DNA, the CDR3 is TGTGCCAGCAGTGCGCACTCTGGGGCCAACGTCCTGACTTTC. Translated: CASSAHSGANVLTF. This chain uses TRBV28 with TRBJ2-6; D unclear. CDR1 MDHEN and CDR2 SYDVKM come from the germline V gene. The CDR3 has 14 amino acids. V shed 5 bases and J shed 0 bases, with 5 bases lying between them.

The genes are TRBV11-2 and TRBJ1-1; D gene unclear. CDR3 size: 15 residues. The germline CDR1 and CDR2 sequences are SGHAT and FQNNGV. Trimming stripped 4 bases from V and 5 bases from J, with 17 bases between. The CDR3 protein is CASSSLRNSGTEAFF. The CDR3 DNA follows: TGTGCCAGCAGCTCCCTACGCAACTCGGGGACTGAAGCTTTCTTT.

This clone was seen just once. The rearrangement links TRBV7-2 to TRBJ2-1; 8 bases are shared with TRBD2. The CDR3 sequence is 15 residues long. CDR1 and CDR2 from the germline V gene are SGHTA and FQGNSA. V dropped 1 base and J dropped 10; count of bases not matched to a gene: 9. CDR3 amino acids: CASSLGRLAGREQFF. CDR3 bases: TGTGCCAGCAGCTTAGGTCGTCTAGCGGGTCGGGAGCAGTTCTTC.

Only a few counts were recorded for this clone. The CDR3 region has the DNA TGCGCCAGCAGGACGGAGACTGAAGCTTTCTTT. It encodes CASRTETEAFF. This chain uses TRBV10-1 with TRBJ1-1; D uncertain. The V and J ends lost 6 bases and 5 bases respectively, with 7 bases between them. The CDR3 totals 11 residues. CDR1 is WNHNN, CDR2 SYGVQD, per germline (reference sequence).

The chain joins TRBV29-1 to TRBJ2-4, with 10 bases matching TRBD2. The J segment lost 8 bases and the V segment lost 4 bases, leaving 8 bases of the junction unmatched. CDR3 length: 14 amino acids. Germline CDR1 SQVTM, CDR2 ANQGSEA. CDR3 sequence: CSVASGRAGDIQYF. CDR3 bases: TGCAGCGTTGCCAGCGGGAGGGCCGGAGACATTCAGTACTTC.

This chain connects TRBV6-5 to TRBJ2-7; D is perhaps TRBD1 (5 bases). This CDR3 spans 16 amino acids. Germline lookup yields CDR1 MNHEY and CDR2 SVGAGI. V gave up 2 bases and J gave up 4 bases, with 18 bases separating them. This CDR3 reads CASSYSPTETTYEQYF. The CDR3 nucleotides read TGTGCCAGCAGTTACAGTCCGACAGAAACTACTTACGAGCAGTACTTC.

J is TRBJ2-7 and V is TRBV5-4; possibly TRBD2 for D (5 bases). Germline CDR1 SGHNT, CDR2 YYREEE (reference sequence). V lost 7 bases and J 5 bases, leaving 19 bases between the germline ends. This CDR3 has 14 amino acids. The CDR3 DNA reads as TGTGCCAGCCGCCCGGGGTTAAGCCTACACGAGCAGTACTTC. Encoded protein: CASRPGLSLHEQYF.

The rearrangement uses TRBV28 and TRBJ2-7, with a weak D call TRBD1 (6 bases). The CDR3 contains 13 residues. CDR1 and CDR2 from the germline V gene are MDHEN and SYDVKM. Trimming removed 6 bases at V and 3 bases at J, with 12 bases between. The DNA of the CDR3 is TGTGCCAGCAGCCTGGGGGCGTTCTACGAGCAGTACTTC. It codes for CASSLGAFYEQYF.

The rearrangement uses TRBV5-4 and TRBJ1-4; 8 nucleotides align to TRBD1. Germline V gene data show CDR1 as SGHNT and CDR2 as YYREEE (reference sequence). The CDR3 loop spans 17 amino acids. V gave up 0 bases and J gave up 9 bases; unmatched junction bases: 13. The CDR3 region is CASSLAGQADPTKKLFF. The CDR3 DNA is TGTGCCAGCAGCTTGGCGGGACAGGCGGACCCAACGAAAAAACTGTTTTTT.

The chain couples TRBV5-5 to TRBJ2-7; 9 bases fit TRBD2. V dropped 1 base and J dropped 6; count of bases not matched to a gene: 11. CDR1 and CDR2 (germline): SGHKS, YYEKEE (reference sequence). The CDR3 runs to 16 residues. The CDR3 DNA reads TGTGCCAGCAGCTTGTGGGAGTGGGCGGGAGGGCGCGAGCAGTACTTC. It codes for CASSLWEWAGGREQYF.

The chain employs TRBV4-1 and TRBJ2-7; TRBD2 agrees at 7 bases. With 1 base clipped from V and 2 bases from J, the junction kept 5 bases outside the gene matches. Per the germline V gene, CDR1 is MGHRA and CDR2 is YSYEKL. The CDR3 is made up of 15 amino acids. CDR3 residues: CASSQAASGAYEQYF. The DNA for the CDR3 is TGCGCCAGCAGCCAAGCGGCTAGCGGTGCCTACGAGCAGTACTTC.

This chain uses TRBV27 with TRBJ2-3, with unresolved D. V gave up 0 bases and J gave up 2 bases, with 6 bases separating them. The CDR3 loop spans 14 amino acids. Germline loops: CDR1 MNHEY, CDR2 SMNVEV (reference sequence). The CDR3 sequence is CASSLSRYTDTQYF. DNA of the CDR3: TGTGCCAGCAGTTTATCCAGATACACAGATACGCAGTATTTT.

The chain couples TRBV20-1 to TRBJ1-2; a possible D gene is TRBD1 (5 bases). The CDR3 runs to 10 residues. Germline V gene data show CDR1 as DFQATT and CDR2 as SNEGSKA (reference sequence). The ends were cut back, 5 bases at V and 8 bases at J, with 9 bases in the middle. The CDR3 sequence is CSAWSGGYTF. The CDR3 DNA sequence: TGCAGTGCTTGGTCAGGGGGCTACACCTTC.

The rearrangement links TRBV5-4 to TRBJ2-1; 10 bases map to TRBD2. The CDR3 is made up of 15 amino acids. V gave up 4 bases and J gave up 10 bases; unmatched junction bases: 11. Germline V gene data show CDR1 as SGHNT and CDR2 as YYREEE (reference sequence). CDR3 coding DNA: TGTGCCAGCAGCCCGAAAGAGCGGGGGGGGCGAGAGCAGTTCTTC. It specifies CASSPKERGGREQFF. Looking up the rest from reference TRBV5-4 and TRBJ2-1 gives the full variable domain: ETGVTQSPTHLIKTRGQQVTLRCSSQSGHNTVSWYQQALGQGPQFIFQYYREEENGRGNFPPRFSGLQFPNYSSELNVNALELDDSALYLCASSPKERGGREQFFGPGTRLTVL.

The chain recombines TRBV7-2 with TRBJ1-3; D is uncertain. With 3 bases removed from V and 1 base from J, the gap between germline ends came to 7 bases. This CDR3 has 14 amino acids. Germline-derived CDR1 and CDR2 are SGHTA and FQGNSA. CDR3 in DNA: TGTGCCAGCAGCTTGACTGCTTCTGGAAACACCATATATTTT. Protein product: CASSLTASGNTIYF. Using reference TRBV7-2 and TRBJ1-3 for the parts outside the CDR3, the full variable domain is GAGVSQSPSNKVTEKGKDVELRCDPISGHTALYWYRQSLGQGLEFLIYFQGNSAPDKSGLPSDRFSAERTGGSVSTLTIQRTQQEDSAVYLCASSLTASGNTIYFGEGSWLTVV.

V and J are TRBV5-6 and TRBJ1-1; the match to TRBD1 covers 9 bases. Germline lookup yields CDR1 SGHDT and CDR2 YYEEEE. The V segment lost 0 bases and the J segment 1 base; nucleotides outside the gene matches: 1. The CDR3 runs 15 residues. Here the CDR3 DNA reads TGTGCCAGCAGCTTGGGACAGGGGGGGAACACTGAAGCTTTCTTT. Amino acid sequence: CASSLGQGGNTEAFF.

The chain carries TRBV6-5 and TRBJ1-3; D remains ambiguous. The length of the CDR3 is 12 residues. The V and J ends lost 6 bases and 3 bases respectively, with 6 bases between them. Germline loops: CDR1 MNHEY, CDR2 SVGAGI. The CDR3 region has the DNA TGTGCCAGCAGGGGAGGTGGAAACACCATATATTTT. As protein: CASRGGGNTIYF.

The genes are TRBV5-1 and TRBJ1-6; D may be TRBD1 (6 bases). Germline V gives CDR1 SGHRS, CDR2 YFSETQ. The CDR3 extends over 17 amino acids. Trimming left V 0 bases short and J 8 bases short, with 18 bases between. The CDR3 here is CASSLVGWGPQDSPLHF. CDR3 DNA sequence: TGCGCCAGCAGCTTGGTGGGTTGGGGGCCCCAGGATTCACCCCTCCACTTT. Full variable domain (outside the CDR3, taken from reference TRBV5-1 and TRBJ1-6): KAGVTQTPRYLIKTRGQQVTLSCSPISGHRSVSWYQQTPGQGLQFLFEYFSETQRNKGNFPGRFSGRQFSNSRSEMNVSTLELGDSALYLCASSLVGWGPQDSPLHFGNGTRLTVT.